These 15 T cell receptor beta chains were sequenced from one sample in a study of T cell responses to AZD1222 COVID-19 vaccine. Assay used: immunoSEQ multiplex PCR; TCRdb lists only in-frame clones, some missing. The repertoire holds 55,000 to 65,000 clones, with around 85% as singletons. This specimen was peripheral blood, taken on day 0 of AZD1222 vaccination. Receptors originate from an adult in good health.

The chain joins TRBV11-2 to TRBJ2-2, with TRBD1 matching over 8 bases. The trim removed 5 bases at V and 6 bases at J, leaving 14 bases unmatched. This CDR3 spans 17 amino acids. The germline gives CDR1 SGHAT, CDR2 FQNNGV. CDR3 coding DNA: TGTGCCAGCAGCGACTATTCCGGGACAGGCGCGTCCGGGGAGCTGTTTTTT. Its protein is CASSDYSGTGASGELFF.

This clone was observed a handful of times. The chain recombines TRBV11-2 with TRBJ1-4; D gene unclear. V was shortened by 5 bases and J by 6 bases, with 16 bases between the two germline ends. The CDR3 is made up of 15 amino acids. CDR1 is SGHAT, CDR2 FQNNGV, per germline. This CDR3 is CASSPPVSQYEKLFF. The CDR3, as DNA: TGTGCCAGCAGCCCGCCGGTCAGCCAATATGAAAAACTGTTTTTT.

The rearrangement uses TRBV4-1 and TRBJ2-7, with 9 bases lining up with TRBD1. Trimming cost V 0 bases and J 2 bases; bases outside gene matches: 11. Germline V CDR1 and CDR2: MGHRA, YSYEKL. The CDR3 extends over 18 amino acids. The DNA of the CDR3 is TGCGCCAGCAGCCAAGAAATAAGTGGGACAGGGACTACCTACGAGCAGTACTTC. This gives the protein CASSQEISGTGTTYEQYF.

The V gene is TRBV4-1, the J gene TRBJ2-7, with unresolved D. Germline-derived CDR1 and CDR2 are MGHRA and YSYEKL. Between the trimmed V and J ends, which lost 7 bases and 3 bases, there was a span of 7 bases. The CDR3 totals 11 residues. The CDR3 protein is CASNDGYEQYF. CDR3 DNA sequence: TGCGCCAGCAATGACGGCTACGAGCAGTACTTC.

This sequence joins TRBV6-5 and TRBJ1-5; D uncertain. Trimming left V 2 bases short and J 0 bases short, with 11 bases between. CDR1 and CDR2 (germline): MNHEY, SVGAGI. This CDR3 has 16 residues. In DNA form, the CDR3 reads TGTGCCAGCAGTTACGGTGGGTATAATAGCAATCAGCCCCAGCATTTT. This translates into CASSYGGYNSNQPQHF.

This clone appeared once. The chain couples TRBV6-1 to TRBJ1-1; 10 positions agree with TRBD1. This CDR3 is 17 amino acids long. Looked up from germline, CDR1 is MNHNS and CDR2 is SASEGT. J was trimmed by 6 bases and V by 1 base; bases with no gene match: 11. CDR3 in DNA: TGTGCCAGCAGTGAAGAATTCTGGGACAGGGGTAGTCCTGAAGCTTTCTTT. This encodes CASSEEFWDRGSPEAFF.

V usage is TRBV4-1 and J usage is TRBJ1-2, with 9 bases aligning to TRBD1. Germline CDR1 and CDR2: MGHRA and YSYEKL. V lost 4 bases to trimming and J lost 4 bases; unmatched junction nucleotides: 16. This CDR3 comprises 18 residues. DNA of the CDR3: TGCGCCAGCAGCCTTCCCCCGGGACAGGGTATAGGTTCCTATGGCTACACCTTC. It encodes CASSLPPGQGIGSYGYTF.

V and J are TRBV10-3 and TRBJ2-1; D might be TRBD1 or TRBD2, each matching 5 bases. Germline values: CDR1 ENHRY, CDR2 SYGVKD. V dropped 8 bases and J dropped 0 bases, with 5 bases sitting between them. This CDR3 region has 12 residues. CDR3 sequence: CAIGGSYNEQFF. CDR3 nucleotides: TGTGCCATCGGGGGCTCCTACAATGAGCAGTTCTTC.

The chain employs TRBV18 and TRBJ1-4; D remains ambiguous. Trimming removed 5 bases at V and 4 bases at J, with 14 bases between. Germline V gene sequence: CDR1 KGHSH, CDR2 LQKENI. This CDR3 is 15 amino acids long. The CDR3 bases are TGTGCCAGCTCATCATTCCGGGATAGTAATGAAAAACTGTTTTTT. This codes for CASSSFRDSNEKLFF.

The chain couples TRBV3-1 (or the pseudogene TRBV3-2) to TRBJ2-5, with no clear D. With 2 bases removed from V and 1 base from J, the gap between germline ends came to 5 bases. CDR3 length: 13 residues. Germline loops: CDR1 LGHDT, CDR2 YNNKEL (reference sequence). This CDR3 reads CASSQLIQETQYF. Written as DNA, the CDR3 is TGTGCCAGCAGCCAACTTATCCAAGAGACCCAGTACTTC.

The V call is TRBV28, the J call TRBJ1-1; D not certain. The CDR3 runs 11 residues. CDR1 is MDHEN, CDR2 SYDVKM, per germline. In nucleotides, the CDR3 is TGTGCACACGGTTTGAACACTGAAGCTTTCTTT. It yields the protein CAHGLNTEAFF.

This sequence joins TRBV30 and TRBJ1-2; D gene ambiguous. V gave up 5 bases and J gave up 5 bases, with 15 bases separating them. Germline CDR1 is GTSNPN and CDR2 is SVGIG (reference sequence). This CDR3 region has 13 residues. The CDR3 region has the DNA TGTGCCTGGTTCGACACCTTTGGATATGGCTACACCTTC. Residues: CAWFDTFGYGYTF. The complete variable domain, with remaining parts taken from reference TRBV30 and TRBJ1-2, reads SQTIHQWPATLVQPVGSPLSLECTVEGTSNPNLYWYRQAAGRGLQLLFYSVGIGQISSEVPQNLSASRPQDRQFILSSKKLLLSDSGFYLCAWFDTFGYGYTFGSGTRLTVV.

The V call is TRBV27, the J call TRBJ1-6; D is unclear. Per the germline V gene, CDR1 is MNHEY and CDR2 is SMNVEV (reference sequence). The CDR3 loop spans 16 amino acids. The ends were cut back, 0 bases at V and 7 bases at J, with 13 bases in the middle. CDR3 bases: TGTGCCAGCAGTTTATCCCACGGTGTGAAAAATTCACCCCTCCACTTT. Translating it yields CASSLSHGVKNSPLHF.

The V call is TRBV28, the J call TRBJ1-6, with D unclear. The CDR3 length is 17 residues. In germline, CDR1 is MDHEN, CDR2 SYDVKM. The V gene lost 5 bases and the J gene lost 10 bases, with 24 bases spanning the gap. This chain's CDR3 is CASSLAGRGERGSPLHF. Written as DNA, the CDR3 is TGTGCCAGCAGTCTTGCTGGACGGGGAGAGCGAGGCTCACCCCTCCACTTT.

This clone has just a few counts. CDR3 in amino acids: CASSLTSGGPYEQYF. The CDR3 DNA reads as TGTGCCAGCAGCTTAACTAGCGGGGGGCCATACGAGCAGTACTTC. V usage is TRBV7-2 and J usage is TRBJ2-7, with 12 bases matching TRBD2. The ends lost 2 bases at V and 4 bases at J; junction bases unmatched: 3. Germline loops: CDR1 SGHTA, CDR2 FQGNSA. This CDR3 has 15 amino acids. The complete variable domain, with remaining parts taken from reference TRBV7-2 and TRBJ2-7, reads GAGVSQSPSNKVTEKGKDVELRCDPISGHTALYWYRQSLGQGLEFLIYFQGNSAPDKSGLPSDRFSAERTGGSVSTLTIQRTQQEDSAVYLCASSLTSGGPYEQYFGPGTRLTVT.